The following is a T cell receptor beta chain sequence with its context. Its specificity is not known. The CDR3 is 18 residues long. Losses at the gene ends were 3 bases for V and 3 bases for J; bases not matched to a gene: 9. From germline, CDR1 is SGDLS and CDR2 YYNGEE. TCRdb's table, derived via immunoSEQ multiplex PCR, lists solely in-frame clones and lacks some. The data show approximately 53,000 clones, 85% to 95% seen once. The data are from a study of cytomegalovirus exposure and HLA in healthy donors. Study-wide background: A later analysis reported the same platform for the 120 validation repertoires and the 666 first-cohort repertoires. Points from the study as a whole: The study designated roughly 150 TCR beta chains cytomegalovirus-associated. It was confirmed in vitro that a few of the CMV-associated chains were specific for CMV antigens.

The chain is built from TRBV9 and TRBJ2-6, with 10 bases lining up with TRBD1. The source material was PBMCs. The TCR was taken from a man younger than 35 in good health and CMV-seronegative. CDR3 protein: CASSAPRDRGFGANVLTF. CDR3 nucleotide sequence: TGTGCCAGCAGCGCCCCCCGGGACAGGGGATTTGGGGCCAACGTCCTGACTTTC.